Presented here are 28 T cell receptor beta chains from one specimen sequenced in a study of cytomegalovirus exposure and HLA in healthy donors. Use of 60 Vbeta and 13 Jbeta primers characterized the PCR. TCRdb's copy holds only in-frame clones and misses some; the assay was immunoSEQ multiplex PCR. Here the sample spans about 97,000 clones, roughly 79% being singletons. The sequenced material came from PBMCs. The receptors shown here come from a middle-aged woman in good health and CMV-seronegative.

The V call is TRBV10-3, the J call TRBJ1-3; D not certain. V gave up 5 bases and J gave up 3 bases, with 11 bases separating them. This CDR3 is 14 amino acids long. Germline V lookup: CDR1 ENHRY, CDR2 SYGVKD. CDR3 residues: CAISYGLSGNTIYF. The CDR3, as DNA: TGTGCCATCAGTTACGGACTTAGTGGAAACACCATATATTTT.

The gene calls are TRBV5-1 and TRBJ2-7; TRBD2 agrees at 14 bases. Germline V gene data show CDR1 as SGHRS and CDR2 as YFSETQ. The CDR3 is 15 residues long. With 5 bases clipped from V and 5 bases from J, the junction kept 6 bases outside the gene matches. The CDR3 spells CASSSTSGGAHEQYF. The CDR3 DNA reads TGCGCCAGCAGTTCGACTAGCGGGGGGGCCCACGAGCAGTACTTC.

This clone was picked up one time. The V call is TRBV6-1, the J call TRBJ2-1; TRBD2 agrees at 9 bases. The J segment lost 4 bases and the V segment lost 7 bases, leaving 5 bases of the junction unmatched. Germline CDR1 MNHNS, CDR2 SASEGT. The CDR3 length is 14 residues. The CDR3 region has the DNA TGTGCCAGCACGGCGGGAGGGCATTACAATGAGCAGTTCTTC. Its translation: CASTAGGHYNEQFF.

This clone was seen a few times. The chain couples TRBV4-3 to TRBJ2-1; 7 bases are shared with TRBD1. CDR1 LGHNA and CDR2 YSLEER come from the germline V gene. This CDR3 comprises 16 residues. The V and J ends lost 0 bases and 8 bases, in that order; junction bases with no gene match: 10. CDR3 loop: CASSQDGTGAWDEQFF. The CDR3 DNA follows: TGCGCCAGCAGCCAAGACGGCACAGGGGCGTGGGATGAGCAGTTCTTC.

The J gene is TRBJ2-2, the V gene TRBV19; a weak D match, TRBD2 (5 bases). The germline V gene has CDR1 LNHDA and CDR2 SQIVND (reference sequence). Trimming removed 3 bases at V and 6 bases at J, with 11 bases between. The CDR3 is 14 residues long. The CDR3, as DNA: TGTGCCAGTAGTATCCTGGGGAGAGCCGGGGAGCTGTTTTTT. This sequence encodes CASSILGRAGELFF. The entire variable domain, with the rest obtained from reference TRBV19 and TRBJ2-2, is as follows: DGGITQSPKYLFRKEGQNVTLSCEQNLNHDAMYWYRQDPGQGLRLIYYSQIVNDFQKGDIAEGYSVSREKKESFPLTVTSAQKNPTAFYLCASSILGRAGELFFGEGSRLTVL.

CDR3 DNA sequence: TGTGCCAGCAGCTTGGCCGGGACTAGCGCTTACAATGAGCAGTTCTTC. Amino acid sequence: CASSLAGTSAYNEQFF. The chain is built from TRBV7-3 and TRBJ2-1; 10 positions agree with TRBD2. The germline CDR1 and CDR2 sequences are SGHTA and FQGTGA. V shed 3 bases and J 4 bases; nucleotides not matched to a gene: 6. The length of the CDR3 is 16 residues.

The chain combines TRBV9 with TRBJ2-5; D is unclear. From germline, CDR1 is SGDLS and CDR2 YYNGEE. This CDR3 contains 13 residues. The V end lost 0 bases, the J end lost 5 bases, and 8 bases lay between the germline ends. CDR3 protein: CASSVAGRETQYF. As DNA, the CDR3 is TGTGCCAGCAGCGTAGCGGGTAGGGAGACCCAGTACTTC.

There are a few counts of this clone. The chain combines TRBV4-1 with TRBJ2-4; perhaps TRBD1 as D (6 bases). This CDR3 spans 16 amino acids. Germline lookup yields CDR1 MGHRA and CDR2 YSYEKL. Trimming stripped 0 bases from V and 6 bases from J, with 15 bases between. This CDR3 reads CASSQDSAGERNIQYF. CDR3 coding DNA: TGCGCCAGCAGCCAAGATTCCGCAGGGGAGAGAAACATTCAGTACTTC.

This clone showed up just once. CDR3 bases: TGTGCCACCAGCAGAGACAGGGGGAACAATCAGCCCCAGCATTTT. Its translation is CATSRDRGNNQPQHF. The chain combines TRBV15 with TRBJ1-5; 7 nucleotides line up with TRBD1. Trimming at V came to 0 bases and at J to 3 bases, leaving 2 bases not matched to a gene. Germline V gene data show CDR1 as LNHNV and CDR2 as YYDKDF (reference sequence). This CDR3 spans 15 amino acids.

The gene calls are TRBV28 and TRBJ2-3; 7 nucleotides agree with TRBD2. The V and J ends lost 2 bases and 3 bases, in that order; junction bases with no gene match: 5. The CDR3 covers 15 residues. Germline-derived CDR1 and CDR2 are MDHEN and SYDVKM. CDR3 nucleotides: TGTGCCAGCAGTTTACGCGGGAGTGGGACAGATACGCAGTATTTT. It yields the protein CASSLRGSGTDTQYF.

This clone was counted only a few times. This chain uses TRBV10-3 with TRBJ1-1, with D unresolved. The germline gives CDR1 ENHRY, CDR2 SYGVKD. The V gene lost 2 bases and the J gene lost 2 bases, with 6 bases spanning the gap. The CDR3 loop spans 13 amino acids. The CDR3 protein is CAISEVANTEAFF. CDR3 nucleotides: TGTGCCATCAGTGAGGTAGCAAACACTGAAGCTTTCTTT.

The CDR3 loop is CASSTRTGNEKLFF. CDR3 DNA: TGTGCCAGCAGCACACGGACAGGGAACGAAAAACTGTTTTTT. The J gene is TRBJ1-4, the V gene TRBV7-2; the match to TRBD1 covers 8 bases. The germline V gene has CDR1 SGHTA and CDR2 FQGNSA. Trimming took 5 bases from V and 8 from J; bases not matched to a gene: 7. The CDR3 is made up of 14 amino acids. The whole variable domain, remainder taken from reference TRBV7-2 and TRBJ1-4, is GAGVSQSPSNKVTEKGKDVELRCDPISGHTALYWYRQSLGQGLEFLIYFQGNSAPDKSGLPSDRFSAERTGGSVSTLTIQRTQQEDSAVYLCASSTRTGNEKLFFGSGTQLSVL.

With respect to this clone: Its ends do not fully match the called genes, so a read error is possible. Other DNA sequences from this sample encode an identical CDR3 as well. The rearrangement links TRBV4-3 to TRBJ1-6; D unresolved. Germline CDR1 reads LGHNA; CDR2 reads YSLEER. The CDR3 is 16 residues long. This chain's CDR3 is CASSQGRVSYNSPLHF. CDR3 bases: TGCGCCAGCAGCCAAGGGAGGGTGTCCTATAATTCCCCCCTCCACTTT.

This chain links TRBV18 with TRBJ2-7, with 7 bases aligning to TRBD2. Germline CDR1 is KGHSH and CDR2 is LQKENI. This CDR3 is built from 14 residues. J was trimmed by 3 bases and V by 4 bases; bases with no gene match: 6. The CDR3 nucleotides read TGTGCCAGCTCACATCCCGGGACTAACTACGAGCAGTACTTC. It codes for CASSHPGTNYEQYF. Variable domain in full (rest from reference TRBV18 and TRBJ2-7): NAGVMQNPRHLVRRRGQEARLRCSPMKGHSHVYWYRQLPEEGLKFMVYLQKENIIDESGMPKERFSAEFPKEGPSILRIQQVVRGDSAAYFCASSHPGTNYEQYFGPGTRLTVT.

Of note for this clone: The junction and the germline gene differ at one end; a read error may be behind it. V and J are TRBV7-9 and TRBJ2-5, with D possibly TRBD2 on 6 matching bases. CDR3 length: 16 amino acids. Germline values: CDR1 SEHNR, CDR2 FQNEAQ (reference sequence). The DNA of the CDR3 is TGTTCCAGCAGCTTAGAAATCGACTGGGGAGGAGAGACCCAGTACTTC. Its translation: CSSSLEIDWGGETQYF.

This chain joins TRBV6-1 and TRBJ2-7, with 8 bases identical to TRBD1. Germline assignment: CDR1 MNHNS and CDR2 SASEGT. The CDR3 sequence is 14 residues long. With 3 bases clipped from V and 4 bases from J, the junction kept 5 bases outside the gene matches. The CDR3 nucleotides are TGTGCCAGCAGTGAGGGACAGGTGGTGTACGAGCAGTACTTC. Translating gives CASSEGQVVYEQYF.

J is TRBJ2-7 and V is TRBV19, with D possibly TRBD2 on 5 matching bases. This CDR3 contains 13 residues. Germline V gene lookup returns CDR1 LNHDA and CDR2 SQIVND (reference sequence). Trimming removed 8 bases from V and 3 bases from J, with 14 bases in between. The CDR3 DNA is TGTGCCAGTCGCCAGAGGGAAAACTACGAGCAGTACTTC. Protein: CASRQRENYEQYF. Full variable domain (remainder filled in from reference TRBV19 and TRBJ2-7): DGGITQSPKYLFRKEGQNVTLSCEQNLNHDAMYWYRQDPGQGLRLIYYSQIVNDFQKGDIAEGYSVSREKKESFPLTVTSAQKNPTAFYLCASRQRENYEQYFGPGTRLTVT.

The chain links TRBV10-3 to TRBJ2-3; perhaps TRBD1 as D (5 bases). This CDR3 is built from 14 residues. V was clipped by 6 bases and J by 1 base, with 11 bases between them. Germline CDR1 and CDR2: ENHRY and SYGVKD. The CDR3 nucleotides read TGTGCCATCAGAAAGACAGCTGGCACAGATACGCAGTATTTT. Its protein product is CAIRKTAGTDTQYF.

Only one count was recorded for this clone. The chain carries TRBV7-2 and TRBJ1-1; TRBD1 aligns across 7 bases. V dropped 4 bases and J dropped 8; count of bases not matched to a gene: 10. Germline lookup yields CDR1 SGHTA and CDR2 FQGNSA. The CDR3 runs to 14 residues. This chain's CDR3 is CASSSPHNRGEAFF. CDR3 DNA sequence: TGTGCCAGCAGCTCCCCACACAACAGGGGCGAAGCTTTCTTT.

The chain links TRBV11-2 to TRBJ2-7; D is possibly TRBD2 (6 bases). This CDR3 has 12 amino acids. Germline V gene lookup returns CDR1 SGHAT and CDR2 FQNNGV. The ends were cut back, 6 bases at V and 4 bases at J, with 10 bases in the middle. DNA for the CDR3: TGTGCCAGCAGTCCAGGGAGGTACGAGCAGTACTTC. Its protein product is CASSPGRYEQYF.

This clone was observed a handful of times. The chain combines TRBV7-2 with TRBJ2-1; D is uncertain. Germline CDR1 and CDR2: SGHTA and FQGNSA. The length of the CDR3 is 15 residues. V shed 1 base and J shed 7 bases, with 14 bases lying between them. As DNA, the CDR3 is TGTGCCAGCAGCTTAGGTCCTAATCTTCATAATGAGCAGTTCTTC. The encoded protein is CASSLGPNLHNEQFF.

The J gene is TRBJ2-5, the V gene TRBV5-5; maybe TRBD1 (5 bases). V was trimmed by 5 bases and J by 0 bases, leaving 14 bases between them. The CDR3 has 15 amino acids. The germline V gene encodes CDR1 SGHKS and CDR2 YYEKEE (reference sequence). DNA of the CDR3: TGTGCCAGCAGTGACAGATCCTGGTACCAAGAGACCCAGTACTTC. Translating gives CASSDRSWYQETQYF.

The CDR3 region is CASSPDRGYGYTF. For the CDR3, the DNA is TGCGCCAGCAGCCCGGACAGGGGCTATGGCTACACCTTC. This sequence joins TRBV5-1 and TRBJ1-2, with 9 bases matching TRBD1. V was clipped by 4 bases and J by 4 bases; unmatched bases: 2. This CDR3 contains 13 residues. The germline CDR1 and CDR2 sequences are SGHRS and YFSETQ.

This clone was picked up one time. The V call is TRBV27, the J call TRBJ2-7; possibly TRBD1 for D (5 bases). The CDR3 is 17 amino acids. V shed 0 bases and J shed 0 bases, with 15 bases lying between them. CDR1 is MNHEY, CDR2 SMNVEV, per germline (reference sequence). CDR3: CASSLSIRQGYSYEQYF. In DNA, the CDR3 is TGTGCCAGCAGTTTATCGATTCGGCAGGGCTACTCCTACGAGCAGTACTTC.

This chain joins TRBV7-9 and TRBJ2-2; no clear D. Germline CDR1 SEHNR, CDR2 FQNEAQ (reference sequence). The CDR3 sequence is 14 residues long. Trimming cost V 1 base and J 1 base, with 4 bases left between them. For the CDR3, the DNA is TGTGCCAGCAGCTTAGGACAGAACACCGGGGAGCTGTTTTTT. It translates to CASSLGQNTGELFF. Drawing the rest from reference TRBV7-9 and TRBJ2-2, the complete variable domain is DTGVSQNPRHKITKRGQNVTFRCDPISEHNRLYWYRQTLGQGPEFLTYFQNEAQLEKSRLLSDRFSAERPKGSFSTLEIQRTEQGDSAMYLCASSLGQNTGELFFGEGSRLTVL.

The chain uses TRBV2 and TRBJ2-7; TRBD1 agrees at 10 bases. Germline V lookup: CDR1 SNHLY, CDR2 FYNNEI. V was pared by 6 bases and J by 5 bases, with 10 bases of the junction left unmatched. This CDR3 spans 15 amino acids. Written as DNA, the CDR3 is TGTGCCAGCAGACAAGCGGGACAGGGGAGGCACGAGCAGTACTTC. It specifies CASRQAGQGRHEQYF.

The J gene is TRBJ1-1, the V gene TRBV6-6; weak D call: TRBD1 (5 bases). The germline V and J ends were trimmed by 5 bases and 0 bases, with 13 bases remaining between them. CDR1 and CDR2 (germline): MNHNY, SVGAGI (reference sequence). CDR3 size: 15 residues. The chain's CDR3 is CASSPGGGMNTEAFF. The CDR3, as DNA: TGTGCCAGCAGTCCCGGTGGGGGGATGAACACTGAAGCTTTCTTT.

The V and J genes are TRBV28 and TRBJ2-3; TRBD2 matches at 7 bases. Germline assignment: CDR1 MDHEN and CDR2 SYDVKM. The CDR3 sequence is 16 residues long. Germline trimming cut 2 bases from V and 4 bases from J; bases unmatched to any gene: 9. The CDR3 sequence is CASSLVSGRGPDTQYF. The CDR3, as DNA: TGTGCCAGCAGTTTAGTAAGTGGGAGGGGTCCAGATACGCAGTATTTT.